The 27 T cell receptor beta chains below come from one sample, sequenced in a study of blood T cell repertoires in COVID-19. Profiled with immunoSEQ multiplex PCR; TCRdb holds only in-frame clones, not every one. The table includes some 80,000 clones, under 90% detected once. The sequencing input was peripheral blood. These receptors all stem from a human donor in a cohort sampled during active COVID-19.

The rearrangement links TRBV7-2 to TRBJ2-7; D possibly corresponds to TRBD1 (5 bases). This CDR3 is 13 amino acids long. Trimming stripped 5 bases from V and 7 bases from J, with 15 bases between. CDR1 SGHTA and CDR2 FQGNSA come from the germline V gene. The CDR3 sequence is CASSNYRIGEQYF. CDR3 coding DNA: TGTGCCAGCAGCAATTACAGGATCGGGGAGCAGTACTTC.

The V and J genes are TRBV2 and TRBJ1-2; 9 nucleotides agree with TRBD1. The CDR3 is 13 residues long. Germline V CDR1 and CDR2: SNHLY, FYNNEI. V lost 10 bases to trimming and J lost 2 bases; unmatched junction nucleotides: 5. CDR3 sequence reads: CATRTGENYGYTF. For the CDR3, the DNA is TGTGCCACCAGGACAGGGGAGAACTATGGCTACACCTTC.

V and J are TRBV4-3 and TRBJ2-3; TRBD2 is a possible D gene (6 bases). V shed 0 bases and J shed 4 bases, with 14 bases lying between them. CDR1 and CDR2 from the germline V gene are LGHNA and YSLEER. The CDR3 is made up of 16 amino acids. CDR3 in DNA: TGCGCCAGCAGCCAAGATCTAACGGGAGTGGCAGATACGCAGTATTTT. It encodes CASSQDLTGVADTQYF.

The chain is built from TRBV19 and TRBJ1-5, with 8 bases lining up with TRBD1. The CDR3 contains 17 residues. After removal of 3 bases from V and 2 bases from J, the junction contained 9 bases not matched to a gene. From germline, CDR1 is LNHDA and CDR2 SQIVND (reference sequence). In DNA, the CDR3 is TGTGCCAGTAGTATCCCTGGACAGGGAATTGGCAATCAGCCCCAGCATTTT. This gives the protein CASSIPGQGIGNQPQHF.

This sequence joins TRBV11-2 and TRBJ2-7; a weak D match, TRBD2 (6 bases). CDR1 is SGHAT and CDR2 is FQNNGV in the germline V gene. The CDR3 sequence is 14 residues long. V lost 4 bases to trimming and J lost 7 bases, with 17 bases between them. The CDR3 DNA follows: TGTGCCAGCAGCTGGGTTCGCGGGGAGAGAGAGCAGTACTTC. The encoded protein is CASSWVRGEREQYF.

This clone was counted a single time. The chain has TRBV30 and TRBJ1-5; TRBD1 agrees at 7 bases. This CDR3 has 13 residues. Germline CDR1 GTSNPN, CDR2 SVGIG (reference sequence). The trim removed 7 bases at V and 3 bases at J, leaving 6 bases unmatched. The DNA for the CDR3 is TGTGCCTACACGACAGGGACCAATCAGCCCCAGCATTTT. Its protein is CAYTTGTNQPQHF.

Here the CDR3 DNA reads TGTGCCAGCAGCCCGGGACAGGGGATGAACACCGGGGAGCTGTTTTTT. Translating it yields CASSPGQGMNTGELFF. The gene calls are TRBV5-4 and TRBJ2-2; 10 bases agree with TRBD1. J lost 1 base, V lost 4 bases, and 4 bases had no gene match. The CDR3 contains 16 residues. Germline CDR1 is SGHNT and CDR2 is YYREEE (reference sequence).

The chain links TRBV12-5 to TRBJ1-1, with D unclear. Trimming cost V 4 bases and J 1 base, with 10 bases left between them. The CDR3 extends over 14 amino acids. Germline assignment: CDR1 LGHNT and CDR2 FRNRAP. The CDR3 nucleotides are TGTGCTAGTGGTTCGCAACCCGGGAACACTGAAGCTTTCTTT. Its protein is CASGSQPGNTEAFF. Combining the CDR3 with reference TRBV12-5 and TRBJ1-1 gives the whole variable domain DARVTQTPRHKVTEMGQEVTMRCQPILGHNTVFWYRQTMMQGLELLAYFRNRAPLDDSGMPKDRFSAEMPDATLATLKIQPSEPRDSAVYFCASGSQPGNTEAFFGQGTRLTVV.

The genes are TRBV5-8 and TRBJ2-1, with a tentative D call TRBD2 (5 bases). In germline, CDR1 is SGHTS, CDR2 YDEGEE. The CDR3 spans 15 residues. V lost 0 bases and J 7 bases, leaving 14 bases between the germline ends. Here the CDR3 reads CASSLVGNNGNEQFF. The CDR3 nucleotides are TGTGCCAGCAGCTTGGTCGGGAACAACGGAAATGAGCAGTTCTTC.

The gene calls are TRBV7-6 and TRBJ2-5; D might be TRBD2 (5 bases). The CDR3 sequence is 17 residues long. Trimming removed 1 base at V and 1 base at J, with 16 bases between. Germline V CDR1 and CDR2: SGHVS, FNYEAQ. CDR3 DNA sequence: TGTGCCAGCAGCTTAGATTTGGGATTAGCGATCCAAGAGACCCAGTACTTC. Residues: CASSLDLGLAIQETQYF. The full variable domain, rest sourced from reference TRBV7-6 and TRBJ2-5, is GAGVSQSPRYKVTKRGQDVALRCDPISGHVSLYWYRQALGQGPEFLTYFNYEAQQDKSGLPNDRFSAERPEGSISTLTIQRTEQRDSAMYRCASSLDLGLAIQETQYFGPGTRLLVL.

The CDR3 DNA reads as TGTGCCAGCAGCTCCTCGGGGCTAGCGGGGGCCTATACGCAGTATTTT. As protein: CASSSSGLAGAYTQYF. This chain connects TRBV7-2 to TRBJ2-3; 10 nucleotides line up with TRBD2. The CDR3 is 16 amino acids. Trimming took 4 bases from V and 7 from J; bases not matched to a gene: 11. CDR1 and CDR2 (germline): SGHTA, FQGNSA.

The V call is TRBV6-5, the J call TRBJ1-4; 7 nucleotides line up with TRBD1. V lost 1 base to trimming and J lost 8 bases; unmatched junction nucleotides: 4. The CDR3 extends over 14 amino acids. Germline CDR1 and CDR2: MNHEY and SVGAGI. This CDR3 is CASSYLQGNEKLFF. The CDR3 DNA reads TGTGCCAGCAGTTACTTACAGGGGAACGAAAAACTGTTTTTT.

V usage is TRBV5-6 and J usage is TRBJ2-2; tentatively, D is TRBD1 (6 bases). Per the germline V gene, CDR1 is SGHDT and CDR2 is YYEEEE. The CDR3 sequence is 14 residues long. V lost 0 bases and J lost 7, with 10 bases in between. CDR3 nucleotide sequence: TGTGCCAGCAGCTTGGGGCCAGGGGACGGGGAGCTGTTTTTT. Amino acids: CASSLGPGDGELFF.

CDR3 sequence (DNA): TGTGCCAGCAGCTTAGGTCGGGGAGAGGAGACCCAGTACTTC. This codes for CASSLGRGEETQYF. The chain carries TRBV27 and TRBJ2-5; tentative D call: TRBD2 (5 bases). The germline V gene has CDR1 MNHEY and CDR2 SMNVEV (reference sequence). The CDR3 totals 14 residues. V was pared by 6 bases and J by 5 bases, with 16 bases between.

The chain links TRBV5-5 to TRBJ2-5; 9 bases map to TRBD2. With V trimmed by 2 bases and J by 4 bases, 9 bases remained unmatched. This CDR3 has 16 amino acids. CDR1 and CDR2 from the germline V gene are SGHKS and YYEKEE (reference sequence). CDR3 nucleotides: TGTGCCAGCAGCTTTGATTGGCGGGGGGGCTTAGAGACCCAGTACTTC. Translating it yields CASSFDWRGGLETQYF.

The chain uses TRBV29-1 and TRBJ2-7, with 7 bases matching TRBD1. From germline, CDR1 is SQVTM and CDR2 ANQGSEA. This CDR3 has 13 amino acids. The trim removed 5 bases at V and 2 bases at J, leaving 6 bases unmatched. The CDR3 sequence: CSVKPQGAYEQYF. DNA for the CDR3: TGCAGCGTTAAGCCTCAGGGGGCCTACGAGCAGTACTTC.

The chain joins TRBV7-2 to TRBJ1-6; possible D gene TRBD1, 5 bases. Germline lookup yields CDR1 SGHTA and CDR2 FQGNSA. V was shortened by 1 base and J by 0 bases, with 10 bases between the two germline ends. The CDR3 has 17 amino acids. In DNA, the CDR3 is TGTGCCAGCAGCTTAGGGACAAAGAGCTCCTATAATTCACCCCTCCACTTT. Protein product: CASSLGTKSSYNSPLHF.

J is TRBJ2-1 and V is TRBV12-5; 8 nucleotides align to TRBD2. J was trimmed by 0 bases and V by 7 bases; bases with no gene match: 8. The CDR3 loop spans 16 amino acids. Germline V gene data show CDR1 as LGHNT and CDR2 as FRNRAP. This CDR3 reads CASVLPRGGSYNEQFF. The DNA of the CDR3 is TGTGCTAGTGTTCTCCCTCGGGGGGGCTCCTACAATGAGCAGTTCTTC. The full variable domain, its missing parts supplied by reference TRBV12-5 and TRBJ2-1, is DARVTQTPRHKVTEMGQEVTMRCQPILGHNTVFWYRQTMMQGLELLAYFRNRAPLDDSGMPKDRFSAEMPDATLATLKIQPSEPRDSAVYFCASVLPRGGSYNEQFFGPGTRLTVL.

CDR3 loop: CASSEYNSGANVLTF. DNA of the CDR3: TGTGCCAGCAGTGAATACAACTCTGGGGCCAACGTCCTGACTTTC. The chain carries TRBV25-1 and TRBJ2-6; D ambiguous. The CDR3 runs to 15 residues. CDR1 and CDR2 (germline): MGHDK, SYGVNS. V dropped 0 bases and J dropped 0 bases, with 3 bases sitting between them.

V and J are TRBV18 and TRBJ2-7, with TRBD1 as a possible D gene (6 bases). The CDR3 length is 14 residues. Germline V lookup: CDR1 KGHSH, CDR2 LQKENI. V was clipped by 5 bases and J by 1 base, with 12 bases between them. Written as DNA, the CDR3 is TGTGCCAGCTCAGCCGCGGACAGTTCCTACGAGCAGTACTTC. Translated: CASSAADSSYEQYF.

This rearrangement joins TRBV29-1 to TRBJ1-1; D remains unclear. CDR3 length: 11 residues. V lost 4 bases, J lost 1 base, and 4 bases lay in between. CDR1 is SQVTM, CDR2 ANQGSEA, per germline. The CDR3 loop is CSVGQNTEAFF. As DNA, the CDR3 is TGCAGCGTTGGACAGAACACTGAAGCTTTCTTT.

V and J are TRBV18 and TRBJ2-3, with D possibly being TRBD2 (5 bases). CDR3 length equals 16 residues. V dropped 6 bases and J dropped 0 bases, with 16 bases sitting between them. In germline, CDR1 is KGHSH, CDR2 LQKENI. The chain's CDR3 is CASSPTKAASTDTQYF. The DNA of the CDR3 is TGTGCCAGCTCCCCTACGAAAGCGGCTAGCACAGATACGCAGTATTTT.

The V call is TRBV5-1, the J call TRBJ2-1; 12 positions agree with TRBD2. CDR3 length: 15 residues. The germline V gene has CDR1 SGHRS and CDR2 YFSETQ. J gave up 9 bases and V 5 bases, and 9 bases lay outside the gene matches. The CDR3 coding sequence is TGCGCCAGCAGACTAGTACTAGCGGGAGGCAGTGAGCAGTTCTTC. As protein: CASRLVLAGGSEQFF.

In its sample, this clone was seen a few times. The chain is built from TRBV3-1 (or the pseudogene TRBV3-2) and TRBJ2-4, with TRBD2 matching over 14 bases. Per the germline V gene, CDR1 is LGHDT and CDR2 is YNNKEL (reference sequence). Trimming removed 1 base from V and 0 bases from J; junction bases left unmatched: 2. This CDR3 region has 18 residues. CDR3 coding DNA: TGTGCCAGCAGCCAAGGGACTAGCGGGGGGATAGCCAAAAACATTCAGTACTTC. Translating gives CASSQGTSGGIAKNIQYF.

This chain joins TRBV15 and TRBJ1-2; TRBD1 agrees at 8 bases. The V gene end was trimmed by 1 base and the J gene end by 5 bases; junction bases not matched to a gene: 9. The CDR3 has 16 amino acids. Germline CDR1 reads LNHNV; CDR2 reads YYDKDF (reference sequence). The DNA of the CDR3 is TGTGCCACCAGCAGAGGCGGGACAGGACCAACATATGGCTACACCTTC. This codes for CATSRGGTGPTYGYTF.

The chain joins TRBV6-1 to TRBJ1-4; D is ambiguous. Germline V gene sequence: CDR1 MNHNS, CDR2 SASEGT. The V and J ends lost 3 bases and 1 base respectively, with 6 bases between them. CDR3 length: 14 amino acids. The CDR3 DNA reads as TGTGCCAGCAGTGACGGGTTAACTAATGAAAAACTGTTTTTT. Translation gives CASSDGLTNEKLFF.

This clone was seen only once. The gene calls are TRBV4-1 and TRBJ1-2; 8 positions agree with TRBD1. This CDR3 region has 14 residues. Germline V gives CDR1 MGHRA, CDR2 YSYEKL. V lost 0 bases to trimming and J lost 7 bases; unmatched junction nucleotides: 4. The CDR3 is CASSQDQGASGYTF. CDR3 nucleotide sequence: TGCGCCAGCAGCCAAGACCAGGGGGCGTCTGGCTACACCTTC.